This is a list of T cell receptor beta chains from one sample in a study of cytomegalovirus exposure and HLA in healthy donors. Method: immunoSEQ multiplex PCR; TCRdb's copy keeps in-frame clones and lacks some. The sample records about 300,000 clones, 70% to 90% being singletons. Material for sequencing was PBMCs. These receptors all stem from a man aged 40-49 years in good health and CMV-seropositive. The CDR3 runs from the conserved cysteine through the conserved F or W. The D gene is left open where the match is weak. A clone size is listed for some rows: how often the clone was seen (once, few, many), or a class if it is expanded.

TRBV5-1,-,TRBJ1-4,-,CASSEGGSDEKLFF,TGCGCCAGCAGCGAGGGGGGGAGTGATGAAAAACTGTTTTTT
TRBV19,-,TRBJ2-7,-,CASSIRTDNYEQYF,TGTGCCAGTAGTATAAGAACAGACAACTACGAGCAGTACTTC
TRBV2,-,TRBJ2-3,-,CASYYDGPTDTQYF,TGTGCCAGCTACTACGACGGCCCCACAGATACGCAGTATTTT
TRBV29-1,TRBD1,TRBJ2-7,-,CSVELRGTGLSYEQYF,TGCAGCGTTGAATTAAGGGGGACAGGGCTCTCCTACGAGCAGTACTTC
TRBV28,TRBD2,TRBJ2-7,-,CASRIAGRREQYF,TGTGCCAGCAGGATAGCGGGAAGACGGGAGCAGTACTTC
TRBV7-9,-,TRBJ2-7,-,CSSSPSPESDEQYF,TGTTCCAGCAGCCCCAGCCCAGAGAGCGACGAGCAGTACTTC
TRBV7-8,-,TRBJ1-2,-,CASSLGRRGYTF,TGTGCCAGCAGCCTAGGACGGCGGGGCTACACCTTC
TRBV7-9,TRBD2,TRBJ2-3,-,CASSPYREGTDTQYF,TGTGCCAGCAGCCCTTATCGGGAGGGCACAGATACGCAGTATTTT
TRBV7-3,-,TRBJ2-7,-,CASSSTGVGPYEQYF,TGTGCCAGCAGCTCGACAGGAGTAGGGCCCTACGAGCAGTACTTC
TRBV5-3,TRBD2,TRBJ2-1,-,CARSFGSGTRTDNEQFF,TGTGCCAGAAGCTTCGGGAGCGGGACTCGAACAGATAATGAGCAGTTCTTC
TRBV28,-,TRBJ2-1,-,CASSLTPDSPYNEQFF,TGTGCCAGCAGTTTAACTCCTGACAGCCCCTACAATGAGCAGTTCTTC
TRBV6-1,TRBD1,TRBJ1-5,-,CASSVDRGRVHQPQHF,TGTGCCAGCAGTGTAGACAGGGGTCGAGTGCATCAGCCCCAGCATTTT
TRBV10-3,TRBD1,TRBJ1-1,-,CAVTGQANTEAFF,TGTGCCGTGACTGGACAGGCCAACACTGAAGCTTTCTTT
TRBV2,TRBD1,TRBJ2-7,once,CASRPGQGVHEQYF,TGTGCCAGCAGACCGGGACAGGGGGTCCACGAGCAGTACTTC
TRBV2,TRBD1,TRBJ2-2,-,CASSTGGSGTGELFF,TGTGCCAGCAGTACAGGGGGGTCGGGCACCGGGGAGCTGTTTTTT
TRBV7-3,-,TRBJ2-3,-,CASSSSTSQDTQYF,TGTGCCAGCAGCTCGTCGACTAGTCAGGATACGCAGTATTTT
TRBV5-1,TRBD2,TRBJ2-3,-,CASSLRGVAGVAIDTQYF,TGCGCCAGCAGCTTGAGAGGAGTAGCGGGAGTGGCGATAGATACGCAGTATTTT
TRBV4-1,-,TRBJ1-2,few,CASSQEGPPVRPGDGYTF,TGCGCCAGCAGCCAAGAAGGCCCACCGGTGCGTCCGGGGGACGGCTACACCTTC
TRBV28,-,TRBJ1-2,-,CASSINYGYTF,TGTGCCAGCAGTATAAACTATGGCTACACCTTC
TRBV9,TRBD2,TRBJ2-1,-,CASSVSGTSANEQFF,TGTGCCAGCAGCGTATCCGGGACTAGCGCAAATGAGCAGTTCTTC
TRBV4-3,-,TRBJ1-2,-,CASSHQNLRGYTF,TGCGCCAGCAGCCACCAGAACCTCAGGGGCTACACCTTC
TRBV11-2,TRBD1,TRBJ2-1,few,CASSVTGGRDNEQFF,TGTGCCAGCAGCGTAACAGGGGGTAGAGACAATGAGCAGTTCTTC
TRBV27,-,TRBJ1-2,-,CASSPQENYGYTF,TGTGCCAGCAGTCCACAGGAGAACTATGGCTACACCTTC
TRBV5-1,TRBD1,TRBJ1-4,-,CASSPGTDSTNEKLFF,TGCGCCAGCAGCCCCGGGACAGACTCAACTAATGAAAAACTGTTTTTT
TRBV13,TRBD1,TRBJ1-2,-,CASSLGGTDLGYTF,TGTGCCAGCAGCTTAGGCGGGACAGACCTGGGCTACACCTTC
TRBV5-5,-,TRBJ1-3,few,CASSLAGGNTIYF,TGTGCCAGCAGCTTGGCCGGGGGAAACACCATATATTTT
TRBV28,-,TRBJ2-7,-,CASSLWSRETYEQYF,TGTGCCAGCAGTTTATGGTCGCGGGAAACGTACGAGCAGTACTTC
TRBV6-5,-,TRBJ1-5,once,CASSSSRGASNQPQHF,TGTGCCAGCAGTTCTTCCCGGGGGGCCTCCAATCAGCCCCAGCATTTT
TRBV19,-,TRBJ2-7,-,CASSSGESYEQYF,TGTGCCAGTAGTAGCGGGGAGTCCTACGAGCAGTACTTC
TRBV7-9,-,TRBJ2-7,-,CASSEGGRALRNEQYF,TGTGCCAGCAGCGAAGGGGGGAGGGCCCTCCGGAACGAGCAGTACTTC
TRBV5-1,-,TRBJ1-4,few,CASSLGQINEKLFF,TGCGCCAGCAGCTTGGGCCAGATTAATGAAAAACTGTTTTTT
TRBV28,TRBD2,TRBJ2-1,-,CASTPGLAGGRNEQFF,TGTGCCAGCACCCCGGGGCTAGCGGGAGGGAGGAATGAGCAGTTCTTC
TRBV28,TRBD2,TRBJ2-3,-,CASSLWWTAGTSGRVGPDTQYF,TGTGCCAGCAGTTTATGGTGGACGGCCGGGACTAGCGGGAGGGTGGGGCCAGATACGCAGTATTTT
TRBV7-8,TRBD2,TRBJ2-7,-,CASSLYEERESVYEQYF,TGTGCCAGCAGCTTATATGAGGAGCGGGAGAGCGTCTACGAGCAGTACTTC
TRBV28,TRBD1,TRBJ1-1,-,CASQGAWTEAFF,TGTGCCAGCCAGGGGGCATGGACTGAAGCTTTCTTT
TRBV5-5,-,TRBJ1-2,-,CASSRGGFDYGYTF,TGTGCCAGCAGCCGGGGGGGGTTTGACTATGGCTACACCTTC
TRBV27,-,TRBJ1-2,-,CASSLKGHGYGYTF,TGTGCCAGCAGTTTAAAGGGACACGGCTATGGCTACACCTTC